Presented here are 12 T cell receptor beta chains from one specimen sequenced in a study of OX40 agonist ivuxolimab in advanced cancers. Measured with immunoSEQ multiplex PCR; TCRdb has only the in-frame clones, and not every one. The data show roughly 92,000 clones, more than 80% seen once. Sequenced here: CD4+ or CD8+ T cells sorted from blood, sampled in a trial of the OX40 agonist ivuxolimab. The source is an adult with an advanced solid tumor such as melanoma, head and neck, liver or kidney cancer.

CDR3 protein: CASTDTSSYEQYF. CDR3 bases: TGTGCCAGCACGGACACGAGCTCCTACGAGCAGTACTTC. V usage is TRBV25-1 and J usage is TRBJ2-7; D possibly corresponds to TRBD1 (5 bases). Germline CDR1 is MGHDK and CDR2 is SYGVNS. The CDR3 has 13 residues. V was pared by 7 bases and J by 0 bases, with 10 bases between.

This clone was seen a single time. V usage is TRBV29-1 and J usage is TRBJ1-2, with a weak D call TRBD1 (6 bases). Trimming took 1 base from V and 5 from J, leaving 11 bases between them. Germline V gives CDR1 SQVTM, CDR2 ANQGSEA. The CDR3 runs to 13 residues. The CDR3 region is CSVEARQAYGYTF. CDR3 sequence (DNA): TGCAGCGTTGAAGCCAGACAGGCTTATGGCTACACCTTC. Drawing the rest from reference TRBV29-1 and TRBJ1-2, the complete variable domain is SAVISQKPSRDICQRGTSLTIQCQVDSQVTMMFWYRQQPGQSLTLIATANQGSEATYESGFVIDKFPISRPNLTFSTLTVSNMSPEDSSIYLCSVEARQAYGYTFGSGTRLTVV.

This sequence joins TRBV5-1 and TRBJ2-3, with a possible D match to TRBD1 (5 bases). Looked up from germline, CDR1 is SGHRS and CDR2 is YFSETQ. V was shortened by 0 bases and J by 0 bases, with 8 bases between the two germline ends. This CDR3 contains 15 residues. CDR3 region: CASSLAGFSTDTQYF. The CDR3 DNA follows: TGCGCCAGCAGCTTGGCAGGGTTTAGCACAGATACGCAGTATTTT.

The rearrangement links TRBV15 to TRBJ1-5, with 7 bases identical to TRBD1. Germline-derived CDR1 and CDR2 are LNHNV and YYDKDF (reference sequence). The CDR3 loop spans 15 amino acids. V dropped 2 bases and J dropped 5; count of bases not matched to a gene: 6. DNA of the CDR3: TGTGCCACCAGCAGAAGTGGAACAGGGGATCAGCCCCAGCATTTT. This encodes CATSRSGTGDQPQHF.

The chain is built from TRBV15 and TRBJ2-3; tentatively, D is TRBD2 (5 bases). V shed 5 bases and J shed 3 bases, with 15 bases lying between them. This CDR3 comprises 15 residues. Germline CDR1 is LNHNV and CDR2 is YYDKDF (reference sequence). CDR3 nucleotides: TGTGCCACCAGCGCGCGGGCTAGGAGTACAGATACGCAGTATTTT. Encoded protein: CATSARARSTDTQYF.

V is TRBV15 and J is TRBJ2-1; 7 positions agree with TRBD1. The germline V gene has CDR1 LNHNV and CDR2 YYDKDF (reference sequence). This CDR3 comprises 15 residues. The V gene end was trimmed by 2 bases and the J gene end by 6 bases; junction bases not matched to a gene: 7. CDR3 bases: TGTGCCACCAGCAGATCCCGACAGGGTGCCAATGAGCAGTTCTTC. Translating it yields CATSRSRQGANEQFF.

This rearrangement joins TRBV2 to TRBJ1-2; D is undetermined. V lost 7 bases, J lost 12 bases, and 15 bases lay in between. CDR1 is SNHLY, CDR2 FYNNEI, per germline. CDR3 size: 11 residues. CDR3 amino acids: CASNSALTDTF. DNA for the CDR3: TGTGCCAGCAATTCCGCCCTGACTGACACCTTC.

This chain uses TRBV6-5 with TRBJ2-5, with D maybe TRBD2 (5 bases). Germline V gene data show CDR1 as MNHEY and CDR2 as SVGAGI. V was cut by 0 bases and J by 5 bases, with 10 bases left in between. There are 14 residues in the CDR3. This CDR3 is CASSYSKGDETQYF. For the CDR3, the DNA is TGTGCCAGCAGTTACTCGAAGGGAGACGAGACCCAGTACTTC.

This chain links TRBV4-3 with TRBJ1-4, with 8 bases fitting TRBD1. CDR1 LGHNA and CDR2 YSLEER come from the germline V gene. The CDR3 spans 15 residues. The V and J ends lost 2 bases and 7 bases, in that order; junction bases with no gene match: 6. Written as DNA, the CDR3 is TGCGCCAGCAGCCAATCAGGGGGCGGCGGTGAAAAACTGTTTTTT. Protein: CASSQSGGGGEKLFF.

This clone was seen a single time. This sequence joins TRBV19 and TRBJ1-1; D ambiguous. This CDR3 is 13 amino acids long. Trimming removed 3 bases at V and 1 base at J, with 6 bases between. In germline, CDR1 is LNHDA, CDR2 SQIVND (reference sequence). DNA of the CDR3: TGTGCCAGTAGTATGGAAGAGAACACTGAAGCTTTCTTT. The encoded protein is CASSMEENTEAFF.

The gene calls are TRBV5-6 and TRBJ2-6; D tentatively fits TRBD1 or TRBD2 (5 bases each). The germline V gene has CDR1 SGHDT and CDR2 YYEEEE. The V end lost 2 bases, the J end lost 4 bases, and 7 bases lay between the germline ends. CDR3 length equals 14 residues. This CDR3 reads CASSFGTGANVLTF. In DNA, the CDR3 is TGTGCCAGCAGCTTTGGGACCGGGGCCAACGTCCTGACTTTC.

The chain uses TRBV9 and TRBJ1-3, with D unresolved. Trimming cost V 0 bases and J 0 bases, with 7 bases left between them. There are 15 residues in the CDR3. CDR1 and CDR2 (germline): SGDLS, YYNGEE. CDR3 DNA: TGTGCCAGCAGCGTAGGACGGACCTCTGGAAACACCATATATTTT. Protein: CASSVGRTSGNTIYF. Using reference TRBV9 and TRBJ1-3 for the parts outside the CDR3, the full variable domain is DSGVTQTPKHLITATGQRVTLRCSPRSGDLSVYWYQQSLDQGLQFLIQYYNGEERAKGNILERFSAQQFPDLHSELNLSSLELGDSALYFCASSVGRTSGNTIYFGEGSWLTVV.